This TCR beta chain was observed in a study of cytomegalovirus exposure and HLA in healthy donors. Study results and caveats: Association of a missense DCLRE1C variant with TCR beta V- and J-gene trimming was reported in a later analysis. Reportedly, a later analysis found an Asian-associated ancestry cluster had fewer N-insertions than the roughly 700-donor mean.

This CDR3 region has 15 residues. Germline loops: CDR1 SEHNR, CDR2 FQNEAQ (reference sequence). Trimming cost V 5 bases and J 7 bases; bases outside gene matches: 7. In the case of this clone: Its antigen is currently unknown.

The PCR made use of 60 Vbeta and 13 Jbeta primers. The data were produced by immunoSEQ multiplex PCR, yet TCRdb's version contains in-frame clones alone and is incomplete. Of 130,000 to 150,000 clones listed, about 80% are singletons. The receptor's source is a man aged 35 to 55 in good health and CMV-seropositive. The sample consisted of PBMCs. The chain carries TRBV7-9 and TRBJ1-5; 11 positions agree with TRBD1. The CDR3 nucleotides are TGTGCCAGCAGCCGGACAGGGGGCATGGGCCAGCCCCAGCATTTT. It specifies CASSRTGGMGQPQHF. The whole variable domain, filled in from reference TRBV7-9 and TRBJ1-5, reads DTGVSQNPRHKITKRGQNVTFRCDPISEHNRLYWYRQTLGQGPEFLTYFQNEAQLEKSRLLSDRFSAERPKGSFSTLEIQRTEQGDSAMYLCASSRTGGMGQPQHFGDGTRLSIL.